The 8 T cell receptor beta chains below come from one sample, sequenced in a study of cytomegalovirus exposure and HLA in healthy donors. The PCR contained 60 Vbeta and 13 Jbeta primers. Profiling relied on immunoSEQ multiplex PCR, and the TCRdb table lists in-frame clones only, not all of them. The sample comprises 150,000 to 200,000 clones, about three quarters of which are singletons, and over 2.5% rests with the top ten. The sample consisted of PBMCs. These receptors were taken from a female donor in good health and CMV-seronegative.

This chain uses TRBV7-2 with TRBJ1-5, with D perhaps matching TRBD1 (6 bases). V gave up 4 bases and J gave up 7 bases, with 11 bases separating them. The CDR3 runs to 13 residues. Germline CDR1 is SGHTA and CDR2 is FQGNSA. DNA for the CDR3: TGTGCCAGCAGCTACAGGGATGCGCAGCCCCAGCATTTT. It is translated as CASSYRDAQPQHF.

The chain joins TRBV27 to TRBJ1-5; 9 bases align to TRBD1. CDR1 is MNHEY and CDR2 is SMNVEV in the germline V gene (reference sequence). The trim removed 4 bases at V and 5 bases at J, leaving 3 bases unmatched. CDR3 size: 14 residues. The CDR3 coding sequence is TGTGCCAGCAGTTCGGGACAGGGTTATCAGCCCCAGCATTTT. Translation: CASSSGQGYQPQHF.

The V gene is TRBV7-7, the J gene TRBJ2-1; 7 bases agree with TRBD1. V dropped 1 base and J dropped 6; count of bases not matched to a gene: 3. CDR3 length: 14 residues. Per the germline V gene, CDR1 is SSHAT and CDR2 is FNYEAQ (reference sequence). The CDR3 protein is CASSLGQGGNEQFF. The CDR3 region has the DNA TGTGCCAGCAGCTTAGGACAGGGTGGCAATGAGCAGTTCTTC.

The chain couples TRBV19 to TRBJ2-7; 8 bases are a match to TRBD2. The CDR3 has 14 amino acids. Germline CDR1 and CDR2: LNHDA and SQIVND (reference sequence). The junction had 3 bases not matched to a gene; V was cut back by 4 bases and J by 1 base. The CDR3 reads CASSSAGGSYEQYF. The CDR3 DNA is TGTGCCAGTAGTAGTGCGGGAGGTTCCTACGAGCAGTACTTC.

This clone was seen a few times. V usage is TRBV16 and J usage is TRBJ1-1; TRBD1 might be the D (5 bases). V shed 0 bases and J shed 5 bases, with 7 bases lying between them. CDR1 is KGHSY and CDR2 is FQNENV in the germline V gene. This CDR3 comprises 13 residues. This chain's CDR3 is CASSQSRGTEAFF. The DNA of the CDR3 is TGTGCCAGCAGCCAATCACGGGGGACTGAAGCTTTCTTT.

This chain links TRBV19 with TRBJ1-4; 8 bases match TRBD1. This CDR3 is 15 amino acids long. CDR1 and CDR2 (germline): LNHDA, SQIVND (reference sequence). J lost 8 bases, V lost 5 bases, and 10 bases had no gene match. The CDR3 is CASSVDREVIEKLFF. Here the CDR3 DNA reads TGTGCCAGTAGTGTGGACAGGGAGGTAATCGAAAAACTGTTTTTT.

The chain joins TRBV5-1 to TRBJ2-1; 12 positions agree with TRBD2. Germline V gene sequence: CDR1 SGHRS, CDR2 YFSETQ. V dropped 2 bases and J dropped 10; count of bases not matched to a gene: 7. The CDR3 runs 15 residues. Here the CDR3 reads CASSLALAGGSEQFF. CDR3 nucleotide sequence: TGCGCCAGCAGCTTAGCCCTAGCGGGGGGGTCAGAGCAGTTCTTC.

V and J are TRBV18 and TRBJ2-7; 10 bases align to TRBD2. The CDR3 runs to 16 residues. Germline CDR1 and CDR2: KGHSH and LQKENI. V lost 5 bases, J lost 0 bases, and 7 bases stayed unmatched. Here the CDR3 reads CASSSSSGGSSYEQYF. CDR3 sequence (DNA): TGTGCCAGCTCATCATCTAGCGGGGGAAGCTCCTACGAGCAGTACTTC.